Each of the 4 T cell receptor beta chains below was sequenced from the same sample in a study of neoadjuvant anti-PD-1 for oral cavity cancer. Time point defined: after neoadjuvant nivolumab, at surgical resection. Sequencing used immunoSEQ multiplex PCR; TCRdb keeps in-frame clones, though not all of them. This repertoire shows approximately 13,000 clones, over 60% found once; its top ten account for around 2.9%. Specimen: PBMCs, collected after nivolumab (anti-PD-1) treatment. Receptor source: a person between 40 and 79 years old with oral cavity squamous cell carcinoma.

V gene TRBV27 combines with J gene TRBJ2-1; D unclear. In germline, CDR1 is MNHEY, CDR2 SMNVEV (reference sequence). The CDR3 totals 14 residues. With 0 bases removed from V and 6 bases from J, the gap between germline ends came to 9 bases. CDR3 DNA: TGTGCCAGCAGTTTATCGCGAAGGGCCAATGAGCAGTTCTTC. Translated, it gives CASSLSRRANEQFF.

The chain couples TRBV19 to TRBJ1-1; 10 nucleotides align to TRBD1. The germline CDR1 and CDR2 sequences are LNHDA and SQIVND (reference sequence). This CDR3 spans 14 amino acids. Unmatched junction bases numbered 3, after V lost 4 bases and J lost 4 bases. CDR3 nucleotide sequence: TGTGCCAGTAGTAGGGACAGGGGAGGCACTGAAGCTTTCTTT. It codes for CASSRDRGGTEAFF.

V usage is TRBV9 and J usage is TRBJ2-7; D is possibly TRBD2 (6 bases). CDR1 and CDR2 (germline): SGDLS, YYNGEE. This CDR3 is built from 14 residues. Trimming pared 4 bases from V and 0 bases from J, leaving 11 bases between. CDR3 sequence (DNA): TGTGCCAGCAGCCCGCGGGACGACTCCTACGAGCAGTACTTC. Its protein is CASSPRDDSYEQYF.

The DNA for the CDR3 is TGCAGTGCGGCAGACGGGGAGCTGTTTTTT. This gives the protein CSAADGELFF. The rearrangement links TRBV20-1 to TRBJ2-2; D is unclear. This CDR3 has 10 amino acids. Germline values: CDR1 DFQATT, CDR2 SNEGSKA (reference sequence). V was shortened by 6 bases and J by 7 bases, with 6 bases between the two germline ends.